The rows below give T cell receptor beta chains drawn from one sample of a study of T-cell reconstitution after alpha-beta-depleted transplantation in children. Using its own MiXCR run on the PCR reads, TCRdb lists one record per CDR3 protein. The table includes 330,000 or so distinct CDR3 sequences, roughly a tenth detected once. Specimen: PBMCs, collected before TCRalphabeta/CD19-depleted stem cell transplant. These receptors came from a boy under two years old with acute myeloid leukemia, due to receive a stem cell transplant. CDR3s include the opening cysteine and the closing phenylalanine or tryptophan. The D gene is left open where the match is weak. Some rows mark clone size as missing; the rest say once, few, many or name a class of expanded clone.

TRBD2	TRBJ2-2	TRBV4-2	many	CASSQERGGTGELFF	TGTGCCAGCAGCCAAGAGCGGGGGGGCACCGGGGAGCTGTTTTTT
.	TRBJ2-7	TRBV25-1	many	CASSDRTTYEQYF	TGTGCCAGCAGTGATCGAACAACGTACGAGCAGTACTTC
.	TRBJ2-6	TRBV29-1	many	CSVEGSGANVLTF	TGCAGCGTTGAGGGTTCTGGGGCCAACGTCCTGACTTTC
.	TRBJ2-6	TRBV27	many	CATRSSGANVLTF	TGTGCCACCCGTAGCTCTGGGGCCAACGTCCTGACTTTC
TRBD1	TRBJ2-3	TRBV6-5	many	CASSYFQGAPTDTQYF	TGTGCCAGCAGTTACTTCCAGGGGGCCCCCACAGATACGCAGTATTTT
TRBD1	TRBJ1-4	TRBV7-2	.	CASSPRTGGNEKLFF	TGTGCCAGCAGCCCGAGGACAGGGGGTAATGAAAAACTGTTTTTT
.	TRBJ1-5	TRBV30	many	CAWTLTGPPEANQPQHF	TGTGCCTGGACCCTCACCGGGCCCCCGGAGGCAAATCAGCCCCAGCATTTT
.	TRBJ1-3	TRBV9	many	CASSEQTSWRLNTIYF	TGTGCCAGCAGCGAACAGACTTCGTGGCGTCTGAACACCATATATTTT
TRBD1	TRBJ2-7	TRBV29-1	many	CSVERVEETGVYEQYF	TGCAGCGTTGAAAGGGTGGAGGAGACAGGGGTCTACGAGCAGTACTTC
TRBD2	TRBJ2-3	TRBV7-2	many	CASSFTSGRTDTQYF	TGTGCCAGCAGCTTTACTAGCGGGAGGACAGATACGCAGTATTTT
.	TRBJ1-3	TRBV7-6	few	CASSLATASSGNTIYF	TGTGCCAGCAGCTTGGCGACAGCAAGCTCTGGAAACACCATATATTTT
.	TRBJ2-7	TRBV7-2	few	CASSLNGARNAYEQYF	TGTGCCAGCAGCTTGAATGGGGCTAGAAACGCCTACGAGCAGTACTTC